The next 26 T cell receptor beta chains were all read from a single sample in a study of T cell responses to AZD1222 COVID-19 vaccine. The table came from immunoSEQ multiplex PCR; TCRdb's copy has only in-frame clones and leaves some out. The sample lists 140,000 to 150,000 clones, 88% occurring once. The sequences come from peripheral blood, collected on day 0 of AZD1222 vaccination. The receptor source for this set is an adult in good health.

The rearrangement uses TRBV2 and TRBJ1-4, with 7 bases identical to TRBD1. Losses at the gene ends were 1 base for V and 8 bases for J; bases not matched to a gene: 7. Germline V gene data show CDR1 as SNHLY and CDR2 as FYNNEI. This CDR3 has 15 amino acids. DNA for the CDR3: TGTGCCAGCAGTGAAGAAAGGGGGCCGACAGAAAAACTGTTTTTT. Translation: CASSEERGPTEKLFF.

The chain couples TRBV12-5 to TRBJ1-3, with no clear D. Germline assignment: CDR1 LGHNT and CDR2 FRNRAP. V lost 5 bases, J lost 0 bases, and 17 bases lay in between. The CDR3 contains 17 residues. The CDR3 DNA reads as TGTGCTAGTGGTCTCGATTGGGGTGGCTCCTCTGGAAACACCATATATTTT. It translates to CASGLDWGGSSGNTIYF.

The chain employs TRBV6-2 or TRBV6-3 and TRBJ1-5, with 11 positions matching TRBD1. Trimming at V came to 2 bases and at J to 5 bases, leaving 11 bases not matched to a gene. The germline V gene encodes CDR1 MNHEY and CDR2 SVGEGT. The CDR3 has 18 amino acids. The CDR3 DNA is TGTGCCAGCAGTTACCGCCGAGGACAGGGGGCGTCGGATCAGCCCCAGCATTTT. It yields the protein CASSYRRGQGASDQPQHF.

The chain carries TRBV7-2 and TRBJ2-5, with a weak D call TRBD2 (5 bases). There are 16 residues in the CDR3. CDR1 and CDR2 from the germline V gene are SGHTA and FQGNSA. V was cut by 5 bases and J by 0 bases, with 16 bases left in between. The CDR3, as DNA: TGTGCCAGCAGCACTAGGCCAGGTCGTTACCAAGAGACCCAGTACTTC. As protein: CASSTRPGRYQETQYF.

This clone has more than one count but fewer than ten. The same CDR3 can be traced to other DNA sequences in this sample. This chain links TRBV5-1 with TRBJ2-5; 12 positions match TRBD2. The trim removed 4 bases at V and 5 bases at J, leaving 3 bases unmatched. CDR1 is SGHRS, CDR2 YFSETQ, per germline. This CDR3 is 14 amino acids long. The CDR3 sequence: CASSLGTSGETQYF. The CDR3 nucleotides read TGCGCCAGCAGCCTTGGGACTAGCGGGGAGACCCAGTACTTC.

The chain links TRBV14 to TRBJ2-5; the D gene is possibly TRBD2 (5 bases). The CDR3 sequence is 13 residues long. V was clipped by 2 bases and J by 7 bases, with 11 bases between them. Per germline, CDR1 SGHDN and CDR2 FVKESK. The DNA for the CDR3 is TGTGCCAGCAGCCAAAGGAGGCAGGCGACCCAGTACTTC. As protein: CASSQRRQATQYF.

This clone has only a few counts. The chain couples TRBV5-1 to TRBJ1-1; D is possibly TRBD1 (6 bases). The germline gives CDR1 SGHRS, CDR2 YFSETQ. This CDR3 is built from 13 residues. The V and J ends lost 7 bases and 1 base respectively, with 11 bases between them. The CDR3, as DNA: TGCGCCAGCGGTACGACAGGGAACACTGAAGCTTTCTTT. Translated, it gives CASGTTGNTEAFF.

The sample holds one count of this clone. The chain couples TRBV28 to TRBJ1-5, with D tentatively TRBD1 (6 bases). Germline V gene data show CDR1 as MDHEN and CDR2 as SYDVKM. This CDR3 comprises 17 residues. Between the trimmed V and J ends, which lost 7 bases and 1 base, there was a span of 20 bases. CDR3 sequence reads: CASKKQNRERSNQPQHF. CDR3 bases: TGTGCCAGCAAGAAACAAAACAGGGAACGAAGCAATCAGCCCCAGCATTTT.

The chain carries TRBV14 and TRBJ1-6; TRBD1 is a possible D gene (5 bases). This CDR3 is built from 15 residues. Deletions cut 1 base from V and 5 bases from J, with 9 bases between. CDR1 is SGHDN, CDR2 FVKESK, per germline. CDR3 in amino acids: CASSQGTSNNSPLHF. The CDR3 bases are TGTGCCAGCAGCCAAGGGACATCTAATAATTCACCCCTCCACTTT.

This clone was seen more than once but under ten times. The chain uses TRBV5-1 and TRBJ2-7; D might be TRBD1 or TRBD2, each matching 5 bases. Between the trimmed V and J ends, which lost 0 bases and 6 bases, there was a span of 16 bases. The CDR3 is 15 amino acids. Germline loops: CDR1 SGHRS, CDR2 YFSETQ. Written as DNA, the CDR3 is TGCGCCAGCAGCTTGGGCCCAGGATTGGGGGTCGAGCAGTACTTC. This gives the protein CASSLGPGLGVEQYF. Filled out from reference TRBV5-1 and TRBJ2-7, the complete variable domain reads KAGVTQTPRYLIKTRGQQVTLSCSPISGHRSVSWYQQTPGQGLQFLFEYFSETQRNKGNFPGRFSGRQFSNSRSEMNVSTLELGDSALYLCASSLGPGLGVEQYFGPGTRLTVT.

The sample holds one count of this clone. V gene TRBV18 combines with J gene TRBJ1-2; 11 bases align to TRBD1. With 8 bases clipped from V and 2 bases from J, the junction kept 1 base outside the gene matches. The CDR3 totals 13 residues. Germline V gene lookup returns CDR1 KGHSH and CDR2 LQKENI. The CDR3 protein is CASGQGANYGYTF. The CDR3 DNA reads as TGTGCCAGCGGACAGGGGGCAAACTATGGCTACACCTTC.

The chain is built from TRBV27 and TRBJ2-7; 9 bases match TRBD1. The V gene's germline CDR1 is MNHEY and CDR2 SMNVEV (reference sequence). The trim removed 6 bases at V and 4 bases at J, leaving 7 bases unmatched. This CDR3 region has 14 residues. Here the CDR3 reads CASSDRGGLYEQYF. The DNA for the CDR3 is TGTGCCAGCAGCGACAGGGGGGGCCTGTACGAGCAGTACTTC.

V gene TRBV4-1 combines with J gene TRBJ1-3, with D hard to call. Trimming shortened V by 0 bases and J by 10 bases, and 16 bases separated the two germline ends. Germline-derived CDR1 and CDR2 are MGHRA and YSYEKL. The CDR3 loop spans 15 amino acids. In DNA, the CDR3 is TGCGCCAGCAGCCAAGATCCCGACCCCCGGAGGACCATATATTTT. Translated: CASSQDPDPRRTIYF.

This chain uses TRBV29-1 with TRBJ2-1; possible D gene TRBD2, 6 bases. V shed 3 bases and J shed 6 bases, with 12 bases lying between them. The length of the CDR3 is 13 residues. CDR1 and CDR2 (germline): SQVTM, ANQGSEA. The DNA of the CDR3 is TGCAGCGTTGACAGGGACTGGAGCAATGAGCAGTTCTTC. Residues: CSVDRDWSNEQFF.

Here the CDR3 reads CASRPGGLTGYTF. CDR3 bases: TGTGCCAGCAGGCCAGGGGGCTTGACGGGCTACACCTTC. V is TRBV6-5 and J is TRBJ1-2, with 8 bases fitting TRBD1. The CDR3 runs to 13 residues. Trimming cost V 6 bases and J 8 bases; bases outside gene matches: 8. Germline V CDR1 and CDR2: MNHEY, SVGAGI.

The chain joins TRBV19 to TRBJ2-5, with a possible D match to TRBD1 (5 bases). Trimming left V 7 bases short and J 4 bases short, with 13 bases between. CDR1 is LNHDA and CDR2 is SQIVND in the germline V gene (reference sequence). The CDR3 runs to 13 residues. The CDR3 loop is CASKKGAGETQYF. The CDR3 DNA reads TGTGCCAGTAAAAAAGGGGCCGGAGAGACCCAGTACTTC.

The CDR3 region has the DNA TGTGCCAGCAGCTTAGGTGGTTTTGCTGAAGCTTTCTTT. Translating it yields CASSLGGFAEAFF. The chain uses TRBV11-3 and TRBJ1-1; the D is unclear. Germline V gives CDR1 SGHNT, CDR2 YENEEA. V was cut by 1 base and J by 6 bases, with 9 bases left in between. CDR3 length: 13 residues.

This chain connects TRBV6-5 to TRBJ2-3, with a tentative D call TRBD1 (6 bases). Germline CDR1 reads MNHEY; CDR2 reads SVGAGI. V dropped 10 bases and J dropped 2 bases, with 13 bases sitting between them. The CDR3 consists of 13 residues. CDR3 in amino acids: CAITRGHTDTQYF. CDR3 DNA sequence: TGTGCCATCACCAGGGGACACACAGATACGCAGTATTTT.

CDR3 sequence: CASSPRALAGFGTDTQYF. For the CDR3, the DNA is TGTGCCAGCTCACCAAGGGCACTAGCGGGATTCGGCACAGATACGCAGTATTTT. This chain uses TRBV18 with TRBJ2-3, with 10 bases that match TRBD2. The CDR3 consists of 18 residues. Germline V CDR1 and CDR2: KGHSH, LQKENI. V lost 2 bases and J lost 1; bases outside the gene matches: 9.

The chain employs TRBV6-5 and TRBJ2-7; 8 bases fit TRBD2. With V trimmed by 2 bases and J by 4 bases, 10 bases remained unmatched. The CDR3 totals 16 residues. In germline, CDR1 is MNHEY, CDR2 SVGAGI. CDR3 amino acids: CASSYQLGGLGYEQYF. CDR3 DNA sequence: TGTGCCAGCAGTTACCAGTTAGGGGGACTAGGGTACGAGCAGTACTTC.

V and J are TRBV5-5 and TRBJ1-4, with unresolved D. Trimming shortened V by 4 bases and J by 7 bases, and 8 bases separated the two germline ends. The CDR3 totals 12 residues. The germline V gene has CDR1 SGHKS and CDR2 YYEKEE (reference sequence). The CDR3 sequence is CASSKESEKLFF. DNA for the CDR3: TGTGCCAGCAGCAAGGAGAGTGAAAAACTGTTTTTT.

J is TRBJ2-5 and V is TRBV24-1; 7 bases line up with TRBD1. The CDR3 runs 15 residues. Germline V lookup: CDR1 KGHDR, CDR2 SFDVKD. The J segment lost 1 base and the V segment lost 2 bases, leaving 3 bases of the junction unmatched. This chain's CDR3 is CATSDSTGPQETQYF. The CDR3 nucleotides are TGTGCCACCAGTGATTCGACAGGGCCCCAAGAGACCCAGTACTTC.

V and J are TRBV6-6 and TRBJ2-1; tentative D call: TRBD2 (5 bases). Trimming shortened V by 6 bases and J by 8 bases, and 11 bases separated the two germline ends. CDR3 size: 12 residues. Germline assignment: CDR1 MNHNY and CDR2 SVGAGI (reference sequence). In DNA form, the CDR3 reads TGTGCCAGCAGAGACGAGGGATATGAGCAGTTCTTC. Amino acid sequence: CASRDEGYEQFF.

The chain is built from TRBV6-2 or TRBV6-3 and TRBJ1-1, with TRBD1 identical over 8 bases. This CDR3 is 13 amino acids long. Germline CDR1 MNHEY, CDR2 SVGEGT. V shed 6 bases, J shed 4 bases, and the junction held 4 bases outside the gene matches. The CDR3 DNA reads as TGTGCCAGCAGCGGACAGGGTGCCACTGAAGCTTTCTTT. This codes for CASSGQGATEAFF.

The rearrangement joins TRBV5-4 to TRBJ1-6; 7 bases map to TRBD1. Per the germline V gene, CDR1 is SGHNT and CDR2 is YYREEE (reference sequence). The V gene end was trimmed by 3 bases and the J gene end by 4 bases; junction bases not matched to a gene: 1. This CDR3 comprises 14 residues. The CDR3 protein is CASSSGQYNSPLHF. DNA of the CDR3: TGTGCCAGCAGCTCGGGACAGTATAATTCACCCCTCCACTTT.

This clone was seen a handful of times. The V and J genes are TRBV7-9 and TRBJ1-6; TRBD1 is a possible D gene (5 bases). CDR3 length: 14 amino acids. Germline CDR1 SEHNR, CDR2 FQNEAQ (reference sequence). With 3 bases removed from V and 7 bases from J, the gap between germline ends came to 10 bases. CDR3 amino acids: CASSLQGSNSPLHF. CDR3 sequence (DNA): TGTGCCAGCAGCTTGCAGGGATCCAATTCACCCCTCCACTTT.